This passage covers 17 T cell receptor beta chains from one sample sequenced in a study of blood T cells in healthy people across ages. Sample-barcoded 5' priming and a J-beta primer mix drove a second PCR of 7 to 11 cycles. TCRdb reprocessed the 5' RACE reads with MiXCR, giving one entry per CDR3 protein. The sample holds around 1,000,000 distinct CDR3 sequences, less than 25% seen once. This sample was shared with a second study, whose subject was T cells of mothers and their children.

Sequenced material: blood. The source is a girl aged 2 to 9 in good health.

The DNA of the CDR3 is TGCGCCAGCAGCCAAGAAAAGAACAGCCGGGAGACCCAGTACTTC. Translating gives CASSQEKNSRETQYF. The rearrangement joins TRBV4-3 to TRBJ2-5; D not resolved. The CDR3 contains 15 residues. Looked up from germline, CDR1 is LGHNA and CDR2 is YSLEER. V lost 0 bases and J 5 bases, leaving 13 bases between the germline ends.

This clonotype turned up a few times. The rearrangement links TRBV11-2 to TRBJ2-5; TRBD1 is a possible D gene (5 bases). The CDR3 spans 16 residues. The ends were cut back, 5 bases at V and 2 bases at J, with 18 bases in the middle. Germline CDR1 is SGHAT and CDR2 is FQNNGV. CDR3 region: CASSPLWTPSQETQYF. For the CDR3, the DNA is TGTGCCAGCAGCCCTCTGTGGACACCTAGTCAAGAGACCCAGTACTTC.

This clonotype appeared a few times. The chain uses TRBV5-1 and TRBJ2-2; TRBD2 matches 7 bases. The germline CDR1 and CDR2 sequences are SGHRS and YFSETQ. With 6 bases clipped from V and 7 bases from J, the junction kept 15 bases outside the gene matches. The CDR3 is made up of 16 amino acids. DNA for the CDR3: TGCGCCAGCATCTCTCGATCGAGCGGGAAAGACGGGGAGCTGTTTTTT. Its translation: CASISRSSGKDGELFF.

The gene calls are TRBV12-3 or TRBV12-4 and TRBJ2-5; 7 positions match TRBD1. TRBJ2-1 explains the end of the DNA better; the J call may be wrong. The CDR3 loop spans 15 amino acids. This chain's CDR3 is CASRPTGTVDNEQFF. The CDR3 bases are TGTGCCAGCAGACCTACCGGGACAGTTGACAATGAGCAGTTCTTC.

Only a few counts were recorded for this clonotype. The chain recombines TRBV29-1 with TRBJ2-1; D ambiguous. Per the germline V gene, CDR1 is SQVTM and CDR2 is ANQGSEA. Trimming left V 8 bases short and J 5 bases short, with 19 bases between. The CDR3 has 14 amino acids. CDR3 sequence reads: CSIVPLLEDNEQFF. The CDR3 DNA follows: TGCAGCATAGTACCACTTTTAGAGGACAATGAGCAGTTCTTC.

This clonotype came up a few times. The V gene is TRBV10-2, the J gene TRBJ2-3; TRBD2 agrees at 8 bases. This CDR3 has 14 residues. Per the germline V gene, CDR1 is WSHSY and CDR2 is SAAADI. Trimming at V came to 2 bases and at J to 5 bases, leaving 3 bases not matched to a gene. CDR3 loop: CASSEGLAQDTQYF. The CDR3 nucleotides are TGCGCCAGCAGTGAGGGACTAGCCCAAGATACGCAGTATTTT.

This sequence joins TRBV29-1 and TRBJ1-2; the D is unclear. Germline-derived CDR1 and CDR2 are SQVTM and ANQGSEA. The CDR3 is 10 amino acids. Deletions cut 4 bases from V and 4 bases from J, with 4 bases between. The CDR3 spells CSVGSYGYTF. The CDR3 coding sequence is TGCAGCGTTGGATCCTATGGCTACACCTTC. The whole variable domain, filled in from reference TRBV29-1 and TRBJ1-2, reads SAVISQKPSRDICQRGTSLTIQCQVDSQVTMMFWYRQQPGQSLTLIATANQGSEATYESGFVIDKFPISRPNLTFSTLTVSNMSPEDSSIYLCSVGSYGYTFGSGTRLTVV.

This rearrangement joins TRBV5-5 to TRBJ2-7; D not certain. The CDR3 loop spans 14 amino acids. Trimming removed 2 bases from V and 0 bases from J, with 9 bases in between. Germline loops: CDR1 SGHKS, CDR2 YYEKEE (reference sequence). CDR3 sequence reads: CASSFSSSSYEQYF. The CDR3 bases are TGTGCCAGCAGCTTCAGTTCTAGCTCCTACGAGCAGTACTTC.

This clonotype was counted only a few times. The V gene is TRBV20-1, the J gene TRBJ1-2; no definite D call. This CDR3 has 13 residues. CDR1 and CDR2 (germline): DFQATT, SNEGSKA (reference sequence). V lost 1 base and J 10 bases, leaving 16 bases between the germline ends. The CDR3 is CSARAGSADYYTF. The CDR3 nucleotides read TGCAGTGCTAGAGCGGGCAGCGCTGATTACTACACCTTC.

The CDR3 region has the DNA TGTGCCAGCAGCCCTTCGGTCGAGTCCTACGAGCAGTACTTC. This sequence encodes CASSPSVESYEQYF. The chain employs TRBV7-9 and TRBJ2-7, with D unclear. The V end lost 5 bases, the J end lost 1 base, and 12 bases lay between the germline ends. The CDR3 consists of 14 residues. Germline V gene lookup returns CDR1 SEHNR and CDR2 FQNEAQ (reference sequence).

The J gene is TRBJ1-5, the V gene TRBV27, with 11 bases that match TRBD1. CDR1 and CDR2 from the germline V gene are MNHEY and SMNVEV (reference sequence). The CDR3 contains 18 residues. The V segment lost 5 bases and the J segment 6 bases; nucleotides outside the gene matches: 15. Here the CDR3 DNA reads TGTGCCAGCAGTCTCGCCAATCCGGGACAGGGGGGCAGTCAGCCCCAGCATTTT. Translating gives CASSLANPGQGGSQPQHF.

The J gene is TRBJ2-1, the V gene TRBV7-6; TRBD2 matches 13 bases. The CDR3 has 20 amino acids. Germline V gene data show CDR1 as SGHVS and CDR2 as FNYEAQ. The junction had 15 bases not matched to a gene; V was cut back by 5 bases and J by 2 bases. The CDR3 here is CASSPWIRTSGSLPYNEQFF. The DNA for the CDR3 is TGTGCCAGCAGCCCATGGATAAGGACTAGCGGGAGTCTTCCCTACAATGAGCAGTTCTTC.

This clonotype was seen a handful of times. The chain combines TRBV4-2 with TRBJ2-2; D is undetermined. CDR1 and CDR2 (germline): LGHNA, YNFKEQ. V was clipped by 6 bases and J by 0 bases, with 17 bases between them. The CDR3 contains 17 residues. CDR3 nucleotides: TGTGCCAGCAGTTATGCCACATGGGCTTCGAACACCGGGGAGCTGTTTTTT. Its protein product is CASSYATWASNTGELFF.

This clonotype was detected a few times. The rearrangement uses TRBV9 and TRBJ2-7, with 8 positions matching TRBD1. V lost 0 bases, J lost 7 bases, and 6 bases stayed unmatched. The CDR3 contains 14 residues. CDR1 and CDR2 (germline): SGDLS, YYNGEE. CDR3 nucleotides: TGTGCCAGCAGCGTAGAAGGGACAGGCGGAGAGCAGTACTTC. It specifies CASSVEGTGGEQYF.

This chain connects TRBV7-8 to TRBJ2-5, with no clear D. The J call is uncertain, as TRBJ2-7 better fits the DNA end. This CDR3 is built from 15 residues. Germline V gene sequence: CDR1 SGHVS, CDR2 FQNEAQ. The CDR3 protein is CASSAGIWTLIEQYF. The CDR3 nucleotides read TGTGCCAGCAGCGCAGGTATCTGGACCCTCATCGAGCAGTACTTC.

The chain carries TRBV5-1 and TRBJ2-5, with TRBD1 as a possible D gene (6 bases). The V end was cut by 7 bases, the J end by 3 bases, with 13 bases between. There are 13 residues in the CDR3. Germline V gene data show CDR1 as SGHRS and CDR2 as YFSETQ. CDR3 nucleotide sequence: TGCGCCAGCTCCGGGACACCCAAAGAGACCCAGTACTTC. It translates to CASSGTPKETQYF.

The sample holds a few counts of this clonotype. V usage is TRBV20-1 and J usage is TRBJ2-5; 14 nucleotides line up with TRBD2. V was clipped by 6 bases and J by 2 bases; unmatched bases: 8. CDR3 length: 16 residues. Germline loops: CDR1 DFQATT, CDR2 SNEGSKA (reference sequence). This CDR3 is CSARRLAGGLQETQYF. In DNA form, the CDR3 reads TGCAGTGCACGACGACTAGCGGGAGGGTTACAAGAGACCCAGTACTTC.